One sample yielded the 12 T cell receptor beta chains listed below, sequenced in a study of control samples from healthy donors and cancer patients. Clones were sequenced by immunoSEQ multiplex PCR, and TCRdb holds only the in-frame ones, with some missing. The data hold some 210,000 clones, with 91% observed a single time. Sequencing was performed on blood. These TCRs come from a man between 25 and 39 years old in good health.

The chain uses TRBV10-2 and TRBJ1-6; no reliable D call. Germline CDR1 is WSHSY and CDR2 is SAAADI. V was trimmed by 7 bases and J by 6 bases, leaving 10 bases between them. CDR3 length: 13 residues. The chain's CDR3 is CASILGINSPLHF. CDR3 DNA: TGCGCCAGCATTCTCGGCATTAATTCACCCCTCCACTTT.

The CDR3 protein is CASSQDGRAYSNQPQHF. CDR3 coding DNA: TGCGCCAGCAGCCAAGATGGGCGGGCCTATAGCAATCAGCCCCAGCATTTT. This chain joins TRBV4-1 and TRBJ1-5; D unresolved. The V end was cut by 0 bases, the J end by 0 bases, with 12 bases between. The V gene's germline CDR1 is MGHRA and CDR2 YSYEKL. CDR3 size: 17 residues.

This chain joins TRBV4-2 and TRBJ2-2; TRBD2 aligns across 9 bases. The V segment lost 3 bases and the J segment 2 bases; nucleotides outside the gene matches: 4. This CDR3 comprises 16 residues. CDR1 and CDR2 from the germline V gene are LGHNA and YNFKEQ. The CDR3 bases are TGTGCCAGCAGCCAGGTAGCGGGGGTCAACACCGGGGAGCTGTTTTTT. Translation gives CASSQVAGVNTGELFF.

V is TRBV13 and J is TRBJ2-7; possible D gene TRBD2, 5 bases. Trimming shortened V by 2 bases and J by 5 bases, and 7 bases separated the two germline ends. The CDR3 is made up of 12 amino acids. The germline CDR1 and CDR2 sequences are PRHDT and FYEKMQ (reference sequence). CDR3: CASSLTGNEQYF. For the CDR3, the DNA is TGTGCCAGCAGCTTAACGGGGAACGAGCAGTACTTC.

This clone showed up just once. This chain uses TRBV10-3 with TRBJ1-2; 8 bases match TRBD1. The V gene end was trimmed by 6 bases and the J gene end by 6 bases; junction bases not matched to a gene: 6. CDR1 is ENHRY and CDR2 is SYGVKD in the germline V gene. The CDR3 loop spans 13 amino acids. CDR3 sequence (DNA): TGTGCCATCAGCCTAGGACAGGGAGATGGCTACACCTTC. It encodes CAISLGQGDGYTF.

CDR3 amino acids: CAISAGASGNTIYF. CDR3 in DNA: TGTGCCATCAGTGCAGGGGCCTCTGGAAACACCATATATTTT. The V and J genes are TRBV10-3 and TRBJ1-3; D may be TRBD1 (6 bases). The CDR3 contains 14 residues. Germline-derived CDR1 and CDR2 are ENHRY and SYGVKD. With 4 bases removed from V and 0 bases from J, the gap between germline ends came to 7 bases.

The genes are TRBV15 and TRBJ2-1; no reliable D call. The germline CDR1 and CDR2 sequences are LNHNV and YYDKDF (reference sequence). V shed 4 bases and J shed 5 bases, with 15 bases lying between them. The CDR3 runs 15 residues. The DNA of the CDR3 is TGTGCCACCAGCACTTCAGCCCCGGCCCACAATGAGCAGTTCTTC. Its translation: CATSTSAPAHNEQFF.

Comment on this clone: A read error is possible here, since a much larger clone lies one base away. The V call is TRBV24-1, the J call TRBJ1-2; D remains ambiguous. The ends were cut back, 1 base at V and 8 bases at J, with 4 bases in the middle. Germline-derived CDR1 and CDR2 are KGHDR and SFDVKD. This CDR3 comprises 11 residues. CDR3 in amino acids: CATSDLVGYTF. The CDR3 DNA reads TGTGCCACCAGTGATTTAGTCGGCTACACCTTC.

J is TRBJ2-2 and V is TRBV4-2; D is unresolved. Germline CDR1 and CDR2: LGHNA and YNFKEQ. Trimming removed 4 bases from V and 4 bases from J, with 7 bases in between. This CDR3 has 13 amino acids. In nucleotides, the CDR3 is TGTGCCAGCAGCCCAAGTACCACCGGGGAGCTGTTTTTT. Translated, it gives CASSPSTTGELFF.

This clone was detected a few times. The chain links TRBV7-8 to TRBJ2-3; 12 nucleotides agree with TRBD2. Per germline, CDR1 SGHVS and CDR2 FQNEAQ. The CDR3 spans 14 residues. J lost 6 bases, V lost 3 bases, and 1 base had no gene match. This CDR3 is CASSLGTSGDTQYF. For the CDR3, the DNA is TGTGCCAGCAGCTTGGGGACTAGCGGGGATACGCAGTATTTT.

The CDR3 coding sequence is TGTGCCAGCACCGCCCTTGGGCAGGGTACCTACGAGCAGTACTTC. Protein product: CASTALGQGTYEQYF. The chain has TRBV2 and TRBJ2-7, with D tentatively TRBD1 (5 bases). Germline-derived CDR1 and CDR2 are SNHLY and FYNNEI. The length of the CDR3 is 15 residues. Trimming pared 7 bases from V and 2 bases from J, leaving 18 bases between. Full variable domain (rest looked up from reference TRBV2 and TRBJ2-7): EPEVTQTPSHQVTQMGQEVILRCVPISNHLYFYWYRQILGQKVEFLVSFYNNEISEKSEIFDDQFSVERPDGSNFTLKIRSTKLEDSAMYFCASTALGQGTYEQYFGPGTRLTVT.

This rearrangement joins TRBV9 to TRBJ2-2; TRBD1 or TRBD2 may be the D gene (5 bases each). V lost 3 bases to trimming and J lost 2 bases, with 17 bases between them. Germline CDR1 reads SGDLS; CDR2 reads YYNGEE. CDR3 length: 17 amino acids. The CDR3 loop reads CASSAGAGGANTGELFF. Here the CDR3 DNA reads TGTGCCAGCAGCGCCGGGGCAGGAGGCGCCAACACCGGGGAGCTGTTTTTT.